The clone carrying this T cell receptor (beta chain) was recorded a few times. The same CDR3 can be traced to other DNA sequences in this sample. These data belong to a study of shared clonotypes between healthy human individuals. All the donors were Caucasian adults who lived in Nashville, Tennessee. Per germline, CDR1 SGHAT and CDR2 FQNNGV. The ends were cut back, 0 bases at V and 9 bases at J, with 9 bases in the middle. CDR3 size: 13 residues. Assay used: immunoSEQ multiplex PCR; TCRdb lists only in-frame clones, some missing. The repertoire has around 940,000 clones, approximately 80% of them found once; the top ten carry around 1.4%.

Sequencing was carried out using memory CD4+ T cells sorted from blood. Subset in this sample: CD45RA-negative fraction. This sequence was found in a man aged 18-30 years in good health. V gene TRBV11-2 combines with J gene TRBJ2-1, with D perhaps assigned TRBD1 or TRBD2 (5 bases each). CDR3 sequence: CASSLDRAGEQFF. CDR3 sequence (DNA): TGTGCCAGCAGCTTAGACAGGGCGGGTGAGCAGTTCTTC. Full variable domain (rest looked up from reference TRBV11-2 and TRBJ2-1): EAGVAQSPRYKIIEKRQSVAFWCNPISGHATLYWYQQILGQGPKLLIQFQNNGVVDDSQLPKDRFSAERLKGVDSTLKIQPAKLEDSAVYLCASSLDRAGEQFFGPGTRLTVL.